This entry lists 20 T cell receptor beta chains sequenced from one sample in a study of CD8 T cells in Susac syndrome. RNA in amounts of roughly 0.5 to 1 ug was reverse transcribed with random hexamers. TCRdb re-called the immunoSEQ multiplex PCR reads through MiXCR, storing one row per CDR3 protein. The sample includes about 210,000 distinct CDR3 sequences, about 96% seen only once; the top ten take 0.085% to 0.1%. The sequenced sample consisted of CD4+ T cells from PBMCs. These receptors came from a human donor with multiple sclerosis.

The chain has TRBV29-1 and TRBJ1-1, with TRBD1 as a possible D gene (5 bases). The CDR3 runs 13 residues. V dropped 6 bases and J dropped 1 base, with 12 bases sitting between them. Germline V gene data show CDR1 as SQVTM and CDR2 as ANQGSEA. CDR3 region: CSVRTSTNTEAFF. CDR3 coding DNA: TGCAGCGTCCGGACATCCACGAACACTGAAGCTTTCTTT.

Remarks on this clonotype: A junction boundary mismatches the germline segment, possibly from a read error. Here the CDR3 DNA reads TGCAGCGTCGAAGGCGGGACAGGGATAGGGCAGTACTATGGCTACACCTTC. As protein: CSVEGGTGIGQYYGYTF. This chain uses TRBV29-1 with TRBJ1-2, with 9 bases fitting TRBD1. From germline, CDR1 is SQVTM and CDR2 ANQGSEA. The CDR3 contains 17 residues.

The V gene is TRBV20-1, the J gene TRBJ2-1; either TRBD1 or TRBD2 may fit D (6 bases each). The CDR3 is 15 residues long. With 7 bases removed from V and 0 bases from J, the gap between germline ends came to 16 bases. Per germline, CDR1 DFQATT and CDR2 SNEGSKA (reference sequence). The CDR3 is CSVGGSRGSYNEQFF. The CDR3 DNA follows: TGCAGTGTGGGGGGCTCCAGGGGCTCCTACAATGAGCAGTTCTTC.

This clonotype was seen a single time. The rearrangement uses TRBV5-1 and TRBJ2-1; 13 positions agree with TRBD2. V lost 3 bases to trimming and J lost 10 bases; unmatched junction nucleotides: 10. In germline, CDR1 is SGHRS, CDR2 YFSETQ. The CDR3 is 16 residues long. CDR3 nucleotide sequence: TGCGCCAGCAGCTCCGGACTAGCGGGAGCATTAGGGGAGCAGTTCTTC. It translates to CASSSGLAGALGEQFF.

The V gene is TRBV3-1, the J gene TRBJ2-5; D is possibly TRBD2 (5 bases). The CDR3 sequence is 15 residues long. The germline gives CDR1 LGHDT, CDR2 YNNKEL (reference sequence). V was cut by 1 base and J by 5 bases, with 14 bases left in between. The CDR3 sequence: CASSQVRGNGETQYF. In DNA form, the CDR3 reads TGTGCCAGCAGCCAAGTCAGAGGGAATGGGGAGACCCAGTACTTC.

V gene TRBV11-2 combines with J gene TRBJ2-7; D is uncertain. The V gene lost 5 bases and the J gene lost 5 bases, with 10 bases spanning the gap. Germline CDR1 and CDR2: SGHAT and FQNNGV. The length of the CDR3 is 12 residues. The CDR3 bases are TGTGCCAGCAGCCTCTACAGAGACGAGCAGTACTTC. This encodes CASSLYRDEQYF.

The chain has TRBV30 and TRBJ2-1; D possibly uses TRBD1 or TRBD2 (6 bases each). Germline lookup yields CDR1 GTSNPN and CDR2 SVGIG (reference sequence). V shed 0 bases and J shed 10 bases, with 13 bases lying between them. The CDR3 totals 13 residues. The CDR3 region has the DNA TGTGCCTGGAGTGTGGGGGGCCCGCGCGAGCAGTTCTTC. Its protein is CAWSVGGPREQFF.

The genes are TRBV7-2 and TRBJ2-5; D possibly uses TRBD1 or TRBD2 (5 bases each). The CDR3 runs 13 residues. The V end lost 4 bases, the J end lost 3 bases, and 9 bases lay between the germline ends. From germline, CDR1 is SGHTA and CDR2 FQGNSA. The CDR3 protein is CASSSRGEETQYF. The CDR3 nucleotides are TGTGCCAGCAGCTCCCGGGGCGAAGAGACCCAGTACTTC.

The J gene is TRBJ2-3, the V gene TRBV12-3 or TRBV12-4, with 8 bases aligning to TRBD2. CDR3 length equals 15 residues. Trimming removed 8 bases from V and 0 bases from J; junction bases left unmatched: 7. CDR3 sequence: CASGTSGPSTDTQYF. CDR3 nucleotide sequence: TGTGCCAGCGGAACTAGCGGCCCTAGCACAGATACGCAGTATTTT.

This chain links TRBV20-1 with TRBJ2-7, with 7 bases matching TRBD2. The CDR3 is 13 residues long. The trim removed 5 bases at V and 5 bases at J, leaving 9 bases unmatched. Germline V CDR1 and CDR2: DFQATT, SNEGSKA (reference sequence). The CDR3 loop is CSALRREQHEQYF. For the CDR3, the DNA is TGCAGTGCTTTGAGGCGGGAGCAGCACGAGCAGTACTTC.

The chain is built from TRBV20-1 and TRBJ2-3; D gene uncertain. CDR1 is DFQATT and CDR2 is SNEGSKA in the germline V gene (reference sequence). Trimming cost V 6 bases and J 5 bases, with 12 bases left between them. CDR3 size: 12 residues. The CDR3 sequence is CSAYSLGDTQYF. Here the CDR3 DNA reads TGCAGTGCCTATAGTCTCGGAGATACGCAGTATTTT.

The V and J genes are TRBV18 and TRBJ2-5, with D unclear. Looked up from germline, CDR1 is KGHSH and CDR2 is LQKENI. The length of the CDR3 is 13 residues. Between the trimmed V and J ends, which lost 3 bases and 4 bases, there was a span of 9 bases. CDR3 sequence (DNA): TGTGCCAGCTCACCGATGATGGGAGAGACCCAGTACTTC. Its protein is CASSPMMGETQYF.

The chain has TRBV25-1 and TRBJ1-6; D unclear. V was trimmed by 6 bases and J by 9 bases, leaving 9 bases between them. Per germline, CDR1 MGHDK and CDR2 SYGVNS. The CDR3 runs 12 residues. The DNA of the CDR3 is TGTGCCAGCAGGAAGGAGCGTTCACCCCTCCACTTT. Translated, it gives CASRKERSPLHF.

V gene TRBV3-1 combines with J gene TRBJ2-1, with TRBD2 identical over 10 bases. Germline trimming cut 4 bases from V and 4 bases from J; bases unmatched to any gene: 7. The CDR3 extends over 16 amino acids. Germline V gene lookup returns CDR1 LGHDT and CDR2 YNNKEL (reference sequence). CDR3 loop: CASSRIAGGGYNEQFF. The CDR3 DNA sequence: TGTGCCAGCAGCCGTATAGCGGGGGGCGGGTACAATGAGCAGTTCTTC.

V and J are TRBV5-6 and TRBJ2-5; the match to TRBD2 covers 7 bases. Germline values: CDR1 SGHDT, CDR2 YYEEEE. Trimming took 3 bases from V and 8 from J; bases not matched to a gene: 13. The CDR3 runs 15 residues. This CDR3 is CASSYVRTRGITQYF. CDR3 in DNA: TGTGCCAGCAGCTATGTGAGGACTAGGGGAATCACCCAGTACTTC.

V gene TRBV15 combines with J gene TRBJ2-1, with 15 bases lining up with TRBD2. This CDR3 spans 17 amino acids. The germline CDR1 and CDR2 sequences are LNHNV and YYDKDF (reference sequence). After removal of 4 bases from V and 8 bases from J, the junction contained 9 bases not matched to a gene. CDR3 nucleotides: TGTGCCACCAGCAAATTATGGACTAGCGGGAGGGGGCATGAGCAGTTCTTC. Translating gives CATSKLWTSGRGHEQFF. Combining the CDR3 with reference TRBV15 and TRBJ2-1 gives the whole variable domain DAMVIQNPRYQVTQFGKPVTLSCSQTLNHNVMYWYQQKSSQAPKLLFHYYDKDFNNEADTPDNFQSRRPNTSFCFLDIRSPGLGDTAMYLCATSKLWTSGRGHEQFFGPGTRLTVL.

This sequence joins TRBV12-3 or TRBV12-4 and TRBJ1-4; the D is unclear. CDR3 length: 11 amino acids. The V gene lost 4 bases and the J gene lost 8 bases, with 5 bases spanning the gap. The CDR3 DNA reads as TGTGCCAGCAGTTCCAGGGAAAAACTGTTTTTT. It encodes CASSSREKLFF.

V gene TRBV20-1 combines with J gene TRBJ1-2; D unclear. Germline values: CDR1 DFQATT, CDR2 SNEGSKA (reference sequence). Between the trimmed V and J ends, which lost 3 bases and 2 bases, there was a span of 13 bases. The CDR3 has 14 residues. Here the CDR3 reads CSARTPRQNYGYTF. The CDR3 coding sequence is TGCAGTGCTAGGACCCCAAGGCAGAACTATGGCTACACCTTC.

The chain joins TRBV29-1 to TRBJ1-2, with D unclear. Trimming took off 1 base at V and 6 bases at J, with 9 bases between the two ends. Germline V CDR1 and CDR2: SQVTM, ANQGSEA. CDR3 size: 12 residues. For the CDR3, the DNA is TGCAGCGTTGAAGTGCATGGGGATGGCTACACCTTC. Residues: CSVEVHGDGYTF.

The chain couples TRBV29-1 to TRBJ1-2; a weak D match, TRBD1 (5 bases). There are 13 residues in the CDR3. With 5 bases removed from V and 4 bases from J, the gap between germline ends came to 14 bases. In germline, CDR1 is SQVTM, CDR2 ANQGSEA. CDR3 sequence: CSVTRQGGYGYTF. CDR3 DNA: TGCAGCGTTACGCGGCAGGGTGGCTATGGCTACACCTTC.